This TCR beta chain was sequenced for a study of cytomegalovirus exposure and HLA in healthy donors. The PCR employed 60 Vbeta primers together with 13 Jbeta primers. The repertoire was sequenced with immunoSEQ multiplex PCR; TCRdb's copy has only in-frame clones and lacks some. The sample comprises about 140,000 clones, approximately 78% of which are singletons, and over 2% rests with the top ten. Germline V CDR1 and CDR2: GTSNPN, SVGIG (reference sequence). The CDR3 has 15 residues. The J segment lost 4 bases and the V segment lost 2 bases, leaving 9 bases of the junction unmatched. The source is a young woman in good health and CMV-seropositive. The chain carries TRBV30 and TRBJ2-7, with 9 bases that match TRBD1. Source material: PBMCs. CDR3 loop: CAWSKGQGYSYEQYF. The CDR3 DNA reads TGTGCCTGGAGTAAGGGACAGGGATATTCATACGAGCAGTACTTC. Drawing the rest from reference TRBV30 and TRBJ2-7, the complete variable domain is SQTIHQWPATLVQPVGSPLSLECTVEGTSNPNLYWYRQAAGRGLQLLFYSVGIGQISSEVPQNLSASRPQDRQFILSSKKLLLSDSGFYLCAWSKGQGYSYEQYFGPGTRLTVT.